The clone carrying this TCR beta chain was recorded once. The sample is drawn from a study of cytomegalovirus exposure and HLA in healthy donors. Donors were ostensibly healthy at sampling, although undocumented immune exposures were probable. The CDR3 covers 19 residues. V lost 3 bases to trimming and J lost 0 bases; unmatched junction nucleotides: 12. Germline V lookup: CDR1 KGHSH, CDR2 LQKENI. The PCR used 60 Vbeta and 13 Jbeta primers. Sequencing used immunoSEQ multiplex PCR; TCRdb keeps in-frame clones, though not all of them. The sample lists over 120,000 clones, 75% to 85% occurring once. The TCR sequence derives from a man aged 45 to 65 in good health and CMV-seronegative. The genes are TRBV18 and TRBJ1-1; 11 nucleotides line up with TRBD1. The specimen was PBMCs. The CDR3 bases are TGTGCCAGCTCACCGGGGTTTCAGGACAGGGGGCTGGTGAACACTGAAGCTTTCTTT. Its protein is CASSPGFQDRGLVNTEAFF.